This T cell receptor beta chain was identified in a study of cytomegalovirus exposure and HLA in healthy donors. PCR employed 60 Vbeta and 13 Jbeta primers. Libraries were prepared by immunoSEQ multiplex PCR; TCRdb keeps only in-frame clonotypes and omits some of them. The sample holds about 180,000 clones; less than 80% are singletons and the top ten take roughly 1.5%. Study-level findings and limits: Analysis performed later showed TCR beta chains linked to HLA being more clonally expanded than equally common others. Segments of the TCR beta V type were, in most cases, productive about 90% or about 30% of the time in an earlier analysis.

In regard to this clone: Its specificity is not known.

This CDR3 has 16 residues. Germline CDR1 and CDR2: MNHNS and SASEGT. Trimming took 4 bases from V and 0 from J, leaving 13 bases between them. The receptor comes from a man in his late teens or twenties in good health and CMV-seronegative. V and J are TRBV6-1 and TRBJ1-3; no definite D call. The specimen was PBMCs. The CDR3 sequence is CASSATTAHSGNTIYF. Written as DNA, the CDR3 is TGTGCCAGCAGTGCTACTACGGCGCACTCTGGAAACACCATATATTTT.